This T cell receptor (beta chain) appears in the sequencing data of a study of T cell responses to AZD1222 COVID-19 vaccine. Overall study results and limits: Nearly half of unique spike-specific TCRs reportedly avoided B.1.351 and B.1.1.7 mutated regions. There were mostly white British donors and more females than males, and clonal diversity was possibly underestimated. Two doses of AZD1222 preceded a rise in Spike-specific TCR breadth and depth.

Analyses pooled second doses at about 4 or about 12 weeks. CDR3 length equals 16 residues. CDR1 is LNHDA and CDR2 is SQIVND in the germline V gene (reference sequence). V gave up 2 bases and J gave up 0 bases; unmatched junction bases: 4. Note on this clone: What it binds is unknown.

Some clones are missing from TCRdb's copy, which holds only in-frame ones; the method was immunoSEQ multiplex PCR. This repertoire shows 150,000 to 200,000 clones, about 90% found once; its top ten account for under 14%. Sequencing used peripheral blood, obtained 28 days after the second AZD1222 dose. This sequence originates from an adult who received the AZD1222 COVID-19 vaccine. V usage is TRBV19 and J usage is TRBJ1-1; 9 bases map to TRBD1. CDR3 in DNA: TGTGCCAGTAGTATACGGGGACAGGGTATGAACACTGAAGCTTTCTTT. It codes for CASSIRGQGMNTEAFF.